One and the same sample provided the 26 T cell receptor beta chains below, sequenced in a study of OX40 agonist ivuxolimab in advanced cancers. Clones were sequenced by immunoSEQ multiplex PCR, and TCRdb holds only the in-frame ones, with some missing. The sample holds about 69,000 clones, about 80% seen once. Sequenced material: CD4+ or CD8+ T cells sorted from blood, taken in a trial of the OX40 agonist ivuxolimab. All receptors derive from an adult with an advanced solid tumor such as melanoma, head and neck, liver or kidney cancer.

This chain joins TRBV19 and TRBJ2-7; TRBD1 might be the D (6 bases). CDR3 length: 13 residues. The V end was cut by 4 bases, the J end by 5 bases, with 12 bases between. CDR1 is LNHDA and CDR2 is SQIVND in the germline V gene (reference sequence). As DNA, the CDR3 is TGTGCCAGTAGTAGGGCAGGGGCCGACGAGCAGTACTTC. Amino acids: CASSRAGADEQYF.

DNA of the CDR3: TGTGCCAGCAGTGCCGGGACAGGGGGAACAGATACGCAGTATTTT. It yields the protein CASSAGTGGTDTQYF. The V gene is TRBV2, the J gene TRBJ2-3; TRBD1 aligns across 11 bases. The CDR3 runs 15 residues. V lost 4 bases and J lost 3; bases outside the gene matches: 3. Germline V gives CDR1 SNHLY, CDR2 FYNNEI.

The CDR3 loop reads CASNPLAGGNEQFF. The CDR3 DNA reads as TGCGCCAGCAACCCGCTAGCGGGAGGGAATGAGCAGTTCTTC. The rearrangement links TRBV5-1 to TRBJ2-1; 12 bases line up with TRBD2. The CDR3 consists of 14 residues. The germline CDR1 and CDR2 sequences are SGHRS and YFSETQ. Trimming at V came to 6 bases and at J to 7 bases, leaving 5 bases not matched to a gene.

The chain recombines TRBV28 with TRBJ2-5; 14 nucleotides line up with TRBD2. The CDR3 contains 17 residues. V shed 4 bases and J 7 bases; nucleotides not matched to a gene: 11. CDR1 MDHEN and CDR2 SYDVKM come from the germline V gene. CDR3 bases: TGTGCCAGCAGTTCTCATGGGACTAGCGGGGGATTAGGGACCCAGTACTTC. Translated: CASSSHGTSGGLGTQYF.

CDR3: CASSVGPEYYEQYF. In DNA, the CDR3 is TGTGCCAGCAGCGTAGGGCCCGAATACTACGAGCAGTACTTC. This chain uses TRBV9 with TRBJ2-7, with D hard to call. The CDR3 extends over 14 amino acids. CDR1 and CDR2 (germline): SGDLS, YYNGEE. With 0 bases removed from V and 3 bases from J, the gap between germline ends came to 10 bases.

The V and J genes are TRBV18 and TRBJ1-4, with 8 bases that match TRBD1. The V gene's germline CDR1 is KGHSH and CDR2 LQKENI. CDR3 length: 16 amino acids. Trimming at V came to 2 bases and at J to 6 bases, leaving 8 bases not matched to a gene. CDR3 in amino acids: CASSPDAPGGDEKLFF. CDR3 in DNA: TGTGCCAGCTCACCAGACGCGCCAGGGGGCGATGAAAAACTGTTTTTT.

This sequence joins TRBV6-1 and TRBJ1-2; D not certain. The length of the CDR3 is 14 residues. Germline loops: CDR1 MNHNS, CDR2 SASEGT. V dropped 1 base and J dropped 8 bases, with 14 bases sitting between them. The CDR3 region has the DNA TGTGCCAGCAGTGAAGGAAACAGTGCGGTCGGCTACACCTTC. Translation gives CASSEGNSAVGYTF.

This chain joins TRBV28 and TRBJ2-3; D gene uncertain. The V gene's germline CDR1 is MDHEN and CDR2 SYDVKM. V lost 2 bases and J 0 bases, leaving 9 bases between the germline ends. This CDR3 has 15 residues. This CDR3 is CASSLTATSTDTQYF. CDR3 sequence (DNA): TGTGCCAGCAGTTTAACTGCCACTAGCACAGATACGCAGTATTTT. Together with reference TRBV28 and TRBJ2-3, the CDR3 gives the full variable domain: DVKVTQSSRYLVKRTGEKVFLECVQDMDHENMFWYRQDPGLGLRLIYFSYDVKMKEKGDIPEGYSVSREKKERFSLILESASTNQTSMYLCASSLTATSTDTQYFGPGTRLTVL.

The chain is built from TRBV4-1 and TRBJ2-7, with 7 bases that match TRBD2. Per germline, CDR1 MGHRA and CDR2 YSYEKL. With V trimmed by 1 base and J by 4 bases, 10 bases remained unmatched. CDR3 length: 16 residues. The CDR3 sequence is CASSQGMSSGWYEQYF. The CDR3 DNA is TGCGCCAGCAGCCAAGGAATGTCTAGCGGATGGTACGAGCAGTACTTC.

The CDR3 is CASSIAGSEQYF. Written as DNA, the CDR3 is TGTGCCAGTAGTATCGCAGGGAGCGAGCAGTACTTC. The chain links TRBV19 to TRBJ2-7; D possibly matches TRBD1 or TRBD2 (5 bases each). The CDR3 has 12 residues. Trimming shortened V by 3 bases and J by 6 bases, and 9 bases separated the two germline ends. Germline V gene lookup returns CDR1 LNHDA and CDR2 SQIVND (reference sequence).

J is TRBJ1-5 and V is TRBV4-1, with 7 positions matching TRBD1. The CDR3 extends over 16 amino acids. Germline assignment: CDR1 MGHRA and CDR2 YSYEKL. Unmatched junction bases numbered 9, after V lost 1 base and J lost 6 bases. CDR3 sequence: CASSQAQGPGFQPQHF. The CDR3 DNA reads as TGCGCCAGCAGCCAAGCACAGGGGCCGGGGTTTCAGCCCCAGCATTTT.

This chain uses TRBV27 with TRBJ1-6, with 7 bases matching TRBD1. Germline CDR1 reads MNHEY; CDR2 reads SMNVEV (reference sequence). V gave up 5 bases and J gave up 9 bases; unmatched junction bases: 16. The CDR3 runs to 17 residues. This CDR3 reads CASSPYSTGTGSSPLHF. CDR3 DNA: TGTGCCAGCAGTCCCTACTCGACAGGGACTGGTAGTTCACCCCTCCACTTT.

This chain uses TRBV5-8 with TRBJ2-3, with TRBD2 as a possible D gene (7 bases). The germline V gene encodes CDR1 SGHTS and CDR2 YDEGEE. The CDR3 contains 16 residues. Trimming removed 1 base from V and 2 bases from J, with 14 bases in between. CDR3 in amino acids: CASSLKVGGPTDTQYF. CDR3 nucleotide sequence: TGTGCCAGCAGCTTGAAGGTCGGGGGGCCCACAGATACGCAGTATTTT.

V usage is TRBV18 and J usage is TRBJ2-3, with 7 bases fitting TRBD2. Unmatched junction bases numbered 8, after V lost 3 bases and J lost 5 bases. Germline lookup yields CDR1 KGHSH and CDR2 LQKENI. CDR3 length: 15 amino acids. The CDR3 here is CASSPWAGEGDTQYF. In DNA form, the CDR3 reads TGTGCCAGCTCACCCTGGGCGGGAGAGGGAGATACGCAGTATTTT. Full variable domain (outside the CDR3, taken from reference TRBV18 and TRBJ2-3): NAGVMQNPRHLVRRRGQEARLRCSPMKGHSHVYWYRQLPEEGLKFMVYLQKENIIDESGMPKERFSAEFPKEGPSILRIQQVVRGDSAAYFCASSPWAGEGDTQYFGPGTRLTVL.

A few counts support this clone. The chain employs TRBV5-1 and TRBJ1-1; D remains unclear. There are 11 residues in the CDR3. Trimming left V 3 bases short and J 3 bases short, with 3 bases between. Germline CDR1 and CDR2: SGHRS and YFSETQ. The CDR3 loop is CASSSDTEAFF. The CDR3 DNA is TGCGCCAGCAGCTCTGACACTGAAGCTTTCTTT.

This clone was counted once. This chain joins TRBV18 and TRBJ2-1; 7 nucleotides match TRBD2. The CDR3 is 14 residues long. CDR1 and CDR2 (germline): KGHSH, LQKENI. The V gene end was trimmed by 3 bases and the J gene end by 7 bases; junction bases not matched to a gene: 6. CDR3 residues: CASSPARERNEQFF. CDR3 bases: TGTGCCAGCTCACCGGCGCGGGAGAGGAATGAGCAGTTCTTC. Drawing the rest from reference TRBV18 and TRBJ2-1, the complete variable domain is NAGVMQNPRHLVRRRGQEARLRCSPMKGHSHVYWYRQLPEEGLKFMVYLQKENIIDESGMPKERFSAEFPKEGPSILRIQQVVRGDSAAYFCASSPARERNEQFFGPGTRLTVL.

This chain uses TRBV5-6 with TRBJ1-2; unclear D gene. Germline CDR1 SGHDT, CDR2 YYEEEE. This CDR3 region has 15 residues. V lost 1 base and J 1 base, leaving 11 bases between the germline ends. In nucleotides, the CDR3 is TGTGCCAGCAGCTTGTATGATCGGGGTAACTATGGCTACACCTTC. Protein product: CASSLYDRGNYGYTF.

V and J are TRBV5-5 and TRBJ2-1; D not certain. From germline, CDR1 is SGHKS and CDR2 YYEKEE (reference sequence). The CDR3 consists of 14 residues. Trimming shortened V by 2 bases and J by 3 bases, and 9 bases separated the two germline ends. Here the CDR3 DNA reads TGTGCCAGCAGCTTAGGTGGAGACTACAATGAGCAGTTCTTC. Translating gives CASSLGGDYNEQFF. Based on the CDR3 plus reference TRBV5-5 and TRBJ2-1, the full variable domain is DAGVTQSPTHLIKTRGQQVTLRCSPISGHKSVSWYQQVLGQGPQFIFQYYEKEERGRGNFPDRFSARQFPNYSSELNVNALLLGDSALYLCASSLGGDYNEQFFGPGTRLTVL.

V usage is TRBV2 and J usage is TRBJ2-1; 8 bases map to TRBD2. Germline-derived CDR1 and CDR2 are SNHLY and FYNNEI. CDR3 length: 14 residues. After removal of 3 bases from V and 7 bases from J, the junction contained 5 bases not matched to a gene. CDR3 DNA sequence: TGTGCCAGCAGTGACCGGGGGGGCGGGAATGAGCAGTTCTTC. Its translation: CASSDRGGGNEQFF.

This clone came up a few times. The chain is built from TRBV7-3 and TRBJ2-3, with 9 bases that match TRBD2. The V gene's germline CDR1 is SGHTA and CDR2 FQGTGA. Unmatched junction bases numbered 2, after V lost 2 bases and J lost 2 bases. The length of the CDR3 is 15 residues. The CDR3 loop reads CASSLSSGDTDTQYF. CDR3 DNA: TGTGCCAGCAGCTTATCTAGCGGGGACACAGATACGCAGTATTTT.

The V call is TRBV19, the J call TRBJ1-6, with D possibly being TRBD1 (5 bases). Germline lookup yields CDR1 LNHDA and CDR2 SQIVND (reference sequence). V was trimmed by 9 bases and J by 9 bases, leaving 15 bases between them. This CDR3 comprises 13 residues. CDR3 bases: TGTGCCAGCAGATCGTGGCAGGGTTCACCCCTCCACTTT. Its translation is CASRSWQGSPLHF.

V is TRBV6-1 and J is TRBJ1-1, with D maybe TRBD1 (5 bases). The CDR3 runs to 18 residues. Trimming shortened V by 0 bases and J by 0 bases, and 17 bases separated the two germline ends. CDR1 and CDR2 from the germline V gene are MNHNS and SASEGT. CDR3 nucleotide sequence: TGTGCCAGCAGTGAAGCGTCGGCAGGGACGTACATGAACACTGAAGCTTTCTTT. Its protein is CASSEASAGTYMNTEAFF.

The chain's CDR3 is CASKGSGGEQFF. The CDR3 DNA reads TGTGCCAGCAAAGGATCTGGGGGTGAGCAGTTCTTC. The chain combines TRBV28 with TRBJ2-1; D is tentatively TRBD1 or TRBD2 (5 bases each). Germline-derived CDR1 and CDR2 are MDHEN and SYDVKM. With 7 bases removed from V and 9 bases from J, the gap between germline ends came to 13 bases. The CDR3 runs to 12 residues.

CDR3 nucleotide sequence: TGTGCCAGCAGCCAAGATCAGGCCAGCGGGGGGGCCACAGATACGCAGTATTTT. Translated, it gives CASSQDQASGGATDTQYF. The V gene is TRBV4-2, the J gene TRBJ2-3; 10 bases are a match to TRBD2. CDR3 size: 18 residues. Germline loops: CDR1 LGHNA, CDR2 YNFKEQ. The junction had 8 bases not matched to a gene; V was cut back by 0 bases and J by 2 bases.

The chain is built from TRBV6-1 and TRBJ2-5; D is undetermined. Germline loops: CDR1 MNHNS, CDR2 SASEGT. This CDR3 region has 11 residues. Trimming removed 4 bases at V and 5 bases at J, with 5 bases between. The CDR3 DNA sequence: TGTGCCAGCAGTGTTCGGGAGACCCAGTACTTC. This sequence encodes CASSVRETQYF.

The gene calls are TRBV18 and TRBJ2-1; D not certain. Trimming took 5 bases from V and 4 from J, leaving 3 bases between them. Germline V gene sequence: CDR1 KGHSH, CDR2 LQKENI. This CDR3 is built from 11 residues. The CDR3 spells CASSEYNEQFF. The CDR3 DNA follows: TGTGCCAGCTCAGAATACAATGAGCAGTTCTTC.